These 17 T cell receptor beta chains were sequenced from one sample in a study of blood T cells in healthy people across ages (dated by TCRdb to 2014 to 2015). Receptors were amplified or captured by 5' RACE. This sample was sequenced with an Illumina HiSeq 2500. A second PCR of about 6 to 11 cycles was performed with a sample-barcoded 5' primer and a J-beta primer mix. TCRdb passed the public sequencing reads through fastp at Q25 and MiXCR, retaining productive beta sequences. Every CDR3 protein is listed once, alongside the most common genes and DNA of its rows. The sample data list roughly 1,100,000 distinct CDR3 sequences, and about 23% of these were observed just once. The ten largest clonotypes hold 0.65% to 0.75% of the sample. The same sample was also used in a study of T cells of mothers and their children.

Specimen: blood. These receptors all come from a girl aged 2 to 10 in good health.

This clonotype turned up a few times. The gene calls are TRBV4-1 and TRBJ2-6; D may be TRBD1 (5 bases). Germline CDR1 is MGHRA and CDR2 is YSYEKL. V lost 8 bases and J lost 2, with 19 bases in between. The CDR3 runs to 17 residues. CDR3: CASCPGHLATGANVLTF. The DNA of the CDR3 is TGCGCCAGCTGTCCCGGACATCTGGCTACTGGGGCCAACGTCCTGACTTTC.

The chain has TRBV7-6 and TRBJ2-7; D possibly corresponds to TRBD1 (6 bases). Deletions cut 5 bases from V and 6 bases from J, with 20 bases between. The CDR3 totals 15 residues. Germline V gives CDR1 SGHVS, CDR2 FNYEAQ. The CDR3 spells CASSPGQDRAFEQYF. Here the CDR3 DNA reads TGTGCCAGCAGCCCGGGCCAGGACAGAGCCTTCGAGCAGTACTTC.

CDR3 nucleotides: TGCGCCAGCAGCCAAGATTACAGACCTCAAGAGACCCAGTACTTC. Its protein is CASSQDYRPQETQYF. The J gene is TRBJ2-5, the V gene TRBV4-3; the D is unclear. V dropped 0 bases and J dropped 2 bases, with 10 bases sitting between them. Germline loops: CDR1 LGHNA, CDR2 YSLEER. The CDR3 covers 15 residues.

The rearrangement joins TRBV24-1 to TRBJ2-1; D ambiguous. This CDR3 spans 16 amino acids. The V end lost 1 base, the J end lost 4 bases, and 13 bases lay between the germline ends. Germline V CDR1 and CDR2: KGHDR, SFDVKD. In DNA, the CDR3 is TGTGCCACCAGTGATTTATTCGGGTCGAGATACAATGAGCAGTTCTTC. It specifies CATSDLFGSRYNEQFF.

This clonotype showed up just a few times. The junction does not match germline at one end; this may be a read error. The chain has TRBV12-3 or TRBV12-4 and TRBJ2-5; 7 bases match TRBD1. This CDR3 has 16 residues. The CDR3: CAGSRGTADLGETQYF. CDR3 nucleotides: TGTGCCGGCAGCCGTGGGACAGCCGACCTGGGGGAGACCCAGTACTTC.

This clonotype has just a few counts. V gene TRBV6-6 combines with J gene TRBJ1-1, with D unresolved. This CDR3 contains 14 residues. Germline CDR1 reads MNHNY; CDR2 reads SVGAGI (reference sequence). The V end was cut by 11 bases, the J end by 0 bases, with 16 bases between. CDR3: CAAHRLGVNTEAFF. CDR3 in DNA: TGTGCCGCGCATCGACTTGGGGTGAACACTGAAGCTTTCTTT.

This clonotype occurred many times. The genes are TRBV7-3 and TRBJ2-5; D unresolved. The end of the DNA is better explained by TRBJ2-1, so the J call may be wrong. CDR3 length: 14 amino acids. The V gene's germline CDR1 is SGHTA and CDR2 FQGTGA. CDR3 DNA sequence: TGTGCCAGCAGCCTGGATGGGCCTAGAGTTGAGCAGTTCTTC. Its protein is CASSLDGPRVEQFF.

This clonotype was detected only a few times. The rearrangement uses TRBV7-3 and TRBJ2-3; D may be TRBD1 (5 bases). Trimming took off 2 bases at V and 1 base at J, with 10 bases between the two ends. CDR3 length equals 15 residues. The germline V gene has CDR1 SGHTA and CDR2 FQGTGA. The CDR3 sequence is CASSLGVRGTDTQYF. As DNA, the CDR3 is TGTGCCAGCAGCTTAGGGGTCAGGGGCACAGATACGCAGTATTTT.

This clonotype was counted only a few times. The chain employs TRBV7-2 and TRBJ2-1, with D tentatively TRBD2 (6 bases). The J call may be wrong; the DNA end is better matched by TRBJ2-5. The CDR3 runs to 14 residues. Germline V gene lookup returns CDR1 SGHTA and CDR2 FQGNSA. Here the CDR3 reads CASSFRDGGETQYF. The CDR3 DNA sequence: TGTGCCAGCAGCTTTCGGGACGGGGGAGAGACCCAGTACTTC.

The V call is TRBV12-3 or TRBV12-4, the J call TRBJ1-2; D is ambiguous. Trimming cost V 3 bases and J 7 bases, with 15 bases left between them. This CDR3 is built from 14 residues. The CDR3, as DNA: TGTGCCAGCAGTTTCGCACTATCCGGTTCTGGCTACACCTTC. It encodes CASSFALSGSGYTF.

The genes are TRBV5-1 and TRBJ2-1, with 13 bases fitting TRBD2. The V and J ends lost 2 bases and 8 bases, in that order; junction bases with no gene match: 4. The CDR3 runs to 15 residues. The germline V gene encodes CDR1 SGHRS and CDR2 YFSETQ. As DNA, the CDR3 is TGCGCCAGCAGCTTCTGGACTAGCGGGAGATATGAGCAGTTCTTC. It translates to CASSFWTSGRYEQFF.

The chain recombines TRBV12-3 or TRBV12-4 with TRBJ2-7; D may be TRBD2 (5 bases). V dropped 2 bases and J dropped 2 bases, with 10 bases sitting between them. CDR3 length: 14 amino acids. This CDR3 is CASSLFGLTYEQYF. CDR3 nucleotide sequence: TGTGCCAGCAGTTTATTCGGACTTACCTACGAGCAGTACTTC.

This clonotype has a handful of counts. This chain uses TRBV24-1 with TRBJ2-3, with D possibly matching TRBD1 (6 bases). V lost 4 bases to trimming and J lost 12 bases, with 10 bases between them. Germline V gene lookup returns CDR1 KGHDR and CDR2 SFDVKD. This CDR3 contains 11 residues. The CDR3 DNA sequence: TGTGCCACCAGTGAGGGGGCCCAACAGTATTTT. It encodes CATSEGAQQYF.

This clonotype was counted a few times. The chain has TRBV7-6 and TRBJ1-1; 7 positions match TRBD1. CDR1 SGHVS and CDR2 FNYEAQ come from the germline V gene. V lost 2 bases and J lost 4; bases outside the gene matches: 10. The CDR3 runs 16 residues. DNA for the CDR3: TGTGCCAGCAGCTTAAGAATAGGACAGGCGACCACTGAAGCTTTCTTT. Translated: CASSLRIGQATTEAFF.

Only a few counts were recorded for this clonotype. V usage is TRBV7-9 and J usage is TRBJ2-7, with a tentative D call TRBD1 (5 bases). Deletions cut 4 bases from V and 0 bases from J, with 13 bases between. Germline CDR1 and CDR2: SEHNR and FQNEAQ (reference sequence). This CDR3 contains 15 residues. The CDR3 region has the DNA TGTGCCAGCAGCTCCCCCAGGGTTTACTCCTACGAGCAGTACTTC. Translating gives CASSSPRVYSYEQYF.

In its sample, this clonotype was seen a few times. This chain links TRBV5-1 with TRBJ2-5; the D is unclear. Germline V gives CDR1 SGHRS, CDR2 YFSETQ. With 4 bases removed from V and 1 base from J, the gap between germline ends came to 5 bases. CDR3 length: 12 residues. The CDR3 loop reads CASSGFQETQYF. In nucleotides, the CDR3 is TGCGCCAGCAGCGGATTCCAAGAGACCCAGTACTTC.

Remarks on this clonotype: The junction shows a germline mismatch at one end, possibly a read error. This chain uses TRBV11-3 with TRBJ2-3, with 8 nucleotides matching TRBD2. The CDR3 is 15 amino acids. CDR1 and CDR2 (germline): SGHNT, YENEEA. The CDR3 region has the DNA TGTGCCAGCAGCTTAAATGCGGGAGGTACAGATACACAGTATTTT. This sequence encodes CASSLNAGGTDTQYF.